This TCR beta chain was sequenced for a study of identical twins. Overall study findings and caveats: Twins' surplus sharing was weaker for beta out-of-frame sequences. Shared out-of-frame alpha sequences (those common to twins) showed excess low generation probability.

TCRdb fed the 5' RACE reads into MiXCR, producing one record per CDR3 protein. There are some 790,000 distinct CDR3 sequences in the sample; 15% to 20% occur only once, and around 13% lies in the top ten. This clonotype came up once. Its antigen is unidentified. This sample also belongs to another study, concerning T cells expressing NK-cell markers. This second study says: There were a handful of donors in whom these clonotypes also led the CD3+CD56-NKG2C+ fraction. Specificity for HCMV among expanded NKG2C+ T cell clones was not established.

Input material: PBMCs. The clonotype was recovered from a woman between 18 and 29 years old in good health.

The CDR3 DNA follows: TGTGCCAGCAGCCCGGGACGAAATACAGGTGAGCAGTTCTTC. It specifies CASSPGRNTGEQFF. V gene TRBV12-3 or TRBV12-4 combines with J gene TRBJ2-1; D possibly matches TRBD1 or TRBD2 (5 bases each). V was cut by 6 bases and J by 9 bases, with 18 bases left in between. This CDR3 comprises 14 residues.